This TCR beta chain stems from a study of blood T cell repertoires in COVID-19. Study information: COVID-19 samples from acute and convalescent phases originated in the United States, Italy and Spain. PBMCs, B-cell-depleted T cells, or T cells provided the cDNA or gDNA that made up the material.

As processed by the authors: Reference gene primer amplification gave estimated nucleated cell counts. Clones were read by immunoSEQ multiplex PCR, and TCRdb kept only the in-frame ones, dropping some. The DNA gave D and trimming, while V, J and clone size come from that table. Of some 170,000 clones in the sample, about 86% were seen once. CDR3 size: 14 residues. V was pared by 5 bases and J by 7 bases, with 7 bases of the junction left unmatched. From germline, CDR1 is SGHRS and CDR2 YFSETQ. This TCR was recovered from a woman in her 70s with COVID-19, enrolled during active disease. This chain uses TRBV5-1 with TRBJ1-4; 8 bases map to TRBD1. Sequencing input: peripheral blood. The CDR3 loop reads CASRHAGTGEKLFF. The CDR3, as DNA: TGCGCCAGCAGACACGCCGGGACAGGTGAAAAACTGTTTTTT. Together with reference TRBV5-1 and TRBJ1-4, the CDR3 gives the full variable domain: KAGVTQTPRYLIKTRGQQVTLSCSPISGHRSVSWYQQTPGQGLQFLFEYFSETQRNKGNFPGRFSGRQFSNSRSEMNVSTLELGDSALYLCASRHAGTGEKLFFGSGTQLSVL.